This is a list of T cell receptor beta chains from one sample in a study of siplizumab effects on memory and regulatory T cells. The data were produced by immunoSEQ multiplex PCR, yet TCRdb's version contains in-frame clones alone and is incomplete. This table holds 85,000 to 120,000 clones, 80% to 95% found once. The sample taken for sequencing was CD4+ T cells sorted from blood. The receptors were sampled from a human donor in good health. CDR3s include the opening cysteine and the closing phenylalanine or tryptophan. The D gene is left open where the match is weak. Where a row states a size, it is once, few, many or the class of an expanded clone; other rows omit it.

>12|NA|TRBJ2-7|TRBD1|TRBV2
CASEGQAYEQYF
TGTGCCAGCGAGGGACAGGCATACGAGCAGTACTTC
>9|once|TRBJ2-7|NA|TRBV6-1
CASTHEQYF
TGTGCCAGCACTCACGAGCAGTACTTC
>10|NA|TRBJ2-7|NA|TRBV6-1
CASSERHQYF
TGTGCCAGCAGTGAACGGCACCAGTACTTC
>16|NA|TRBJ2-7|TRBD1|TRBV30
CAYSQPGQGMINEQYF
TGTGCCTACAGTCAACCGGGACAGGGAATGATTAACGAGCAGTACTTC
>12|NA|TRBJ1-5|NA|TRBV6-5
CASSGGGQPQHF
TGTGCCAGCAGTGGTGGGGGGCAGCCCCAGCATTTT
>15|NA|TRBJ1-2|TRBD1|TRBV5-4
CASSLLLDRVYGYTF
TGTGCCAGCAGCTTGCTATTGGACAGGGTCTATGGCTACACCTTC
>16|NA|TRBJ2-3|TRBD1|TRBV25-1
CASAPLQGAQQDTQYF
TGTGCCAGCGCCCCTTTACAGGGGGCGCAACAAGATACGCAGTATTTT
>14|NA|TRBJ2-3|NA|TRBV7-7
CASGPHHSTDTQYF
TGTGCCAGCGGCCCCCATCATAGCACAGATACGCAGTATTTT
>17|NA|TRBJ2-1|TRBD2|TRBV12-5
CASGLSISGRINNEQFF
TGTGCTAGTGGTTTGTCCATAAGCGGGAGGATAAACAATGAGCAGTTCTTC
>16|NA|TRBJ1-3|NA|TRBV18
CASSPTPAHSGNTIYF
TGTGCCAGCTCACCAACTCCTGCCCACTCTGGAAACACCATATATTTT
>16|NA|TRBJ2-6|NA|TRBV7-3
CASSLGGGSGANVLTF
TGTGCCAGCAGCTTAGGGGGTGGCTCTGGGGCCAACGTCCTGACTTTC
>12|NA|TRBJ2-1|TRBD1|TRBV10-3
CAGGQGLNEQFF
TGTGCCGGAGGACAGGGGCTGAATGAGCAGTTCTTC
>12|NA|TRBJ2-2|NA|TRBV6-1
CASKAGTGELFF
TGTGCCAGCAAGGCGGGCACCGGGGAGCTGTTTTTT
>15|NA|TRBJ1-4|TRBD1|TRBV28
CASSVRQGTNEKLFF
TGTGCCAGCAGTGTAAGACAGGGAACTAATGAAAAACTGTTTTTT
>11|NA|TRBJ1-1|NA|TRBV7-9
CASSQTREAFF
TGTGCCAGCAGCCAAACCAGAGAAGCTTTCTTT
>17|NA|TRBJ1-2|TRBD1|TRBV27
CASSFYAVTGGRSGYTF
TGTGCCAGCAGTTTTTACGCTGTCACAGGGGGTCGTAGTGGCTACACCTTC
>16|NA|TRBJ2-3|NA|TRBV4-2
CASSQGIAELTDTQYF
TGTGCCAGCAGCCAAGGGATAGCGGAGCTCACAGATACGCAGTATTTT
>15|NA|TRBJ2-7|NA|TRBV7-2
CASSPPTQRRFEQYF
TGTGCCAGCAGCCCCCCCACCCAACGGAGGTTCGAGCAGTACTTC
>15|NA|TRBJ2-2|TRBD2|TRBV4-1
CASSVRLASTGELFF
TGCGCCAGCAGCGTTCGACTAGCGTCGACCGGGGAGCTGTTTTTT
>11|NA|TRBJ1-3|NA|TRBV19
CASNIGNTIYF
TGTGCCAGTAATATCGGAAACACCATATATTTT
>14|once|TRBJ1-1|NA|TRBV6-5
CASSYSYRNTEAFF
TGTGCCAGCAGTTACTCTTATCGGAACACTGAAGCTTTCTTT
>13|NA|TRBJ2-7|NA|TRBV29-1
CSVEDRWGIEQYF
TGCAGCGTTGAAGATCGTTGGGGGATCGAGCAGTACTTC
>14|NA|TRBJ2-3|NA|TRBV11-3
CASSPGQRTDTQYF
TGTGCCAGCAGTCCCGGACAGCGCACAGATACGCAGTATTTT
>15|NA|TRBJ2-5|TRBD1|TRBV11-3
CASSTRQGSQETQYF
TGTGCCAGCAGCACTCGACAGGGTAGCCAAGAGACCCAGTACTTC
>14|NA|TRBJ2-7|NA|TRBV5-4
CASSVDSFSYEQYF
TGTGCCAGCAGCGTGGACAGCTTCTCCTACGAGCAGTACTTC
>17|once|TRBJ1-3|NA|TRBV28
CASSTGSLFFSGNTIYF
TGTGCCAGCAGTACGGGTTCTCTATTTTTCTCTGGAAACACCATATATTTT
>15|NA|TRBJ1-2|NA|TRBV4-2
CASSNDKTGIYGYTF
TGTGCCAGCAGCAACGATAAAACAGGGATCTATGGCTACACCTTC
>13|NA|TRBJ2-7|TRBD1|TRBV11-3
CASSLGTAYEQYF
TGTGCCAGCAGCCTAGGGACAGCCTACGAGCAGTACTTC
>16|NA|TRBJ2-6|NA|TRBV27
CASSKRIHSGANVLTF
TGTGCCAGCAGTAAGAGGATCCACTCTGGGGCCAACGTCCTGACTTTC
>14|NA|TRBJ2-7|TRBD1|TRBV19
CASSIGGTAYEQYF
TGTGCCAGTAGTATAGGAGGGACAGCCTACGAGCAGTACTTC
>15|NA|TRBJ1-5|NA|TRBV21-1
CASSKEVADNQPQHF
TGTGCCAGCAGCAAAGAGGTGGCAGACAATCAGCCCCAGCATTTT
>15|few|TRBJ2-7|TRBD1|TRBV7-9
CASSAPGQGIYEQYF
TGTGCCAGCAGCGCGCCCGGACAGGGGATCTACGAGCAGTACTTC
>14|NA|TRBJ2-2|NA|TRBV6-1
CASRPEEVAGELFF
TGTGCCAGCAGGCCGGAGGAGGTTGCCGGGGAGCTGTTTTTT
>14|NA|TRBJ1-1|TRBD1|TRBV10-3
CAISPGQGGTEAFF
TGTGCCATCAGTCCTGGACAGGGTGGCACTGAAGCTTTCTTT
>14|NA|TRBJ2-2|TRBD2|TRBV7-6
CASSSREGRGELFF
TGTGCCAGCAGCTCACGGGAGGGCCGCGGGGAGCTGTTTTTT
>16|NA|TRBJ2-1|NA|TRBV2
CASVLVIGQPYNEQFF
TGTGCCAGCGTCCTAGTGATTGGCCAACCCTACAATGAGCAGTTCTTC
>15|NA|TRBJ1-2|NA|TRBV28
CASRPTGRPTYGYTF
TGTGCCAGCAGACCGACCGGCAGACCGACCTATGGCTACACCTTC
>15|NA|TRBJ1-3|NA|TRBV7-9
CASSSTGLGGNTIYF
TGTGCCAGCAGCTCTACAGGTCTGGGAGGAAACACCATATATTTT
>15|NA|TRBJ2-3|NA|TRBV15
CATSGHLERGDTQYF
TGTGCCACCAGCGGCCACTTAGAACGCGGGGATACGCAGTATTTT
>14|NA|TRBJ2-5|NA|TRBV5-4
CASSLRAAGETQYF
TGTGCCAGCAGCTTGCGTGCAGCGGGAGAGACCCAGTACTTC